One sample yielded the 23 T cell receptor beta chains listed below, sequenced in a study of T-cell memory formation after mild COVID-19. TCRdb processed the 5' RACE reads anew with MiXCR; each CDR3 protein has one entry. Of under 200,000 distinct CDR3 sequences listed, around a tenth are singletons. The source material was PBMCs or a T cell subset sorted from them (not recorded which). These receptors all come from a young man who had mild COVID-19 (a few samples of this study predate the infection). Cell type and time point are not known.

This chain links TRBV6-6 with TRBJ1-2; the match to TRBD1 covers 7 bases. The germline V gene encodes CDR1 MNHNY and CDR2 SVGAGI (reference sequence). This CDR3 region has 13 residues. J was trimmed by 7 bases and V by 6 bases; bases with no gene match: 8. Here the CDR3 reads CASRLTGEAGYTF. In DNA, the CDR3 is TGTGCCAGCAGACTAACAGGGGAGGCTGGCTACACCTTC.

The chain is built from TRBV29-1 and TRBJ2-2; D unclear. The ends were cut back, 3 bases at V and 6 bases at J, with 11 bases in the middle. Germline V gene lookup returns CDR1 SQVTM and CDR2 ANQGSEA. The CDR3 spans 13 residues. The CDR3 reads CSVEATFAGELFF. The CDR3 DNA reads as TGCAGCGTTGAGGCGACATTCGCCGGGGAGCTGTTTTTT.

J is TRBJ1-2 and V is TRBV29-1; D may be TRBD1 (5 bases). The CDR3 covers 13 residues. Germline lookup yields CDR1 SQVTM and CDR2 ANQGSEA. The V end was cut by 3 bases, the J end by 4 bases, with 12 bases between. CDR3 DNA sequence: TGCAGCGTTGAGAGGGACTCACGCTATGGCTACACCTTC. Translation gives CSVERDSRYGYTF.

This clonotype appeared many times. The J gene is TRBJ2-7, the V gene TRBV7-8; D gene ambiguous. The germline V gene encodes CDR1 SGHVS and CDR2 FQNEAQ. The CDR3 contains 17 residues. Trimming pared 2 bases from V and 2 bases from J, leaving 19 bases between. CDR3 region: CASSLNAAGFRTYEQYF. The CDR3 nucleotides are TGTGCCAGCAGCTTAAATGCCGCCGGGTTTCGAACCTACGAGCAGTACTTC. Based on the CDR3 plus reference TRBV7-8 and TRBJ2-7, the full variable domain is GAGVSQSPRYKVAKRGQDVALRCDPISGHVSLFWYQQALGQGPEFLTYFQNEAQLDKSGLPSDRFFAERPEGSVSTLKIQRTQQEDSAVYLCASSLNAAGFRTYEQYFGPGTRLTVT.

The sample holds a few counts of this clonotype. The chain couples TRBV14 to TRBJ2-7; D possibly uses TRBD1 or TRBD2 (5 bases each). CDR1 is SGHDN and CDR2 is FVKESK in the germline V gene. V was cut by 0 bases and J by 11 bases, with 14 bases left in between. This CDR3 spans 13 amino acids. The CDR3 sequence: CASSQDLSGPKYV. The CDR3 DNA follows: TGTGCCAGCAGCCAAGATCTCTCGGGGCCCAAGTACGTC.

The V gene is TRBV7-6, the J gene TRBJ1-2; possibly TRBD1 for D (5 bases). The CDR3 covers 15 residues. Germline-derived CDR1 and CDR2 are SGHVS and FNYEAQ. V was trimmed by 1 base and J by 4 bases, leaving 13 bases between them. Written as DNA, the CDR3 is TGTGCCAGCAGCTTAGGGGGCTTAGATGGCTATGGCTACACCTTC. This translates into CASSLGGLDGYGYTF.

This clonotype was recorded at least ten times. The CDR3 is CASSQERRSSLHF. CDR3 bases: TGCGCCAGCAGCCAAGAAAGAAGGTCCTCCCTCCACTTT. V is TRBV4-3 and J is TRBJ1-6; no clear D. CDR1 is LGHNA and CDR2 is YSLEER in the germline V gene. The V and J ends lost 0 bases and 14 bases respectively, with 11 bases between them. The CDR3 contains 13 residues.

This clonotype showed up just a few times. The V and J genes are TRBV7-9 and TRBJ2-5, with 8 bases matching TRBD2. The CDR3 extends over 15 amino acids. Germline-derived CDR1 and CDR2 are SEHNR and FQNEAQ (reference sequence). The J segment lost 1 base and the V segment lost 5 bases, leaving 6 bases of the junction unmatched. CDR3 in amino acids: CASSPGGGFQETQYF. For the CDR3, the DNA is TGTGCCAGCAGCCCGGGAGGGGGGTTCCAAGAGACCCAGTACTTC.

The chain is built from TRBV12-3 or TRBV12-4 and TRBJ1-3; D is perhaps TRBD1 (5 bases). Trimming removed 7 bases at V and 2 bases at J, with 12 bases between. The CDR3 length is 14 residues. DNA of the CDR3: TGTGCCAGCACCCTGTGGGGGACTGGAAACACCATATATTTT. Residues: CASTLWGTGNTIYF.

This clonotype has just a few counts. The chain carries TRBV7-2 and TRBJ2-3, with 10 bases aligning to TRBD2. Germline assignment: CDR1 SGHTA and CDR2 FQGNSA. The junction had 8 bases not matched to a gene; V was cut back by 4 bases and J by 4 bases. The length of the CDR3 is 16 residues. CDR3 residues: CASSWKRGGISDTQYF. The CDR3 DNA is TGTGCCAGCAGCTGGAAGCGGGGGGGCATATCAGATACGCAGTATTTT.

The chain recombines TRBV27 with TRBJ1-2; 7 bases line up with TRBD1. Germline CDR1 and CDR2: MNHEY and SMNVEV (reference sequence). J gave up 7 bases and V 1 base, and 3 bases lay outside the gene matches. This CDR3 has 13 amino acids. The CDR3 DNA is TGTGCCAGCAGTTTATACAGGGGTAGTGGCTACACCTTC. Amino acid sequence: CASSLYRGSGYTF.

There are many counts of this clonotype. This rearrangement joins TRBV9 to TRBJ1-2; possibly TRBD1 for D (5 bases). This CDR3 is 14 amino acids long. CDR1 SGDLS and CDR2 YYNGEE come from the germline V gene. V was clipped by 3 bases and J by 9 bases, with 18 bases between them. The CDR3 DNA reads as TGTGCCAGCAGCGCTTCCGGGACCTCCGATAGCTACACCTTC. Amino acid sequence: CASSASGTSDSYTF.

V usage is TRBV28 and J usage is TRBJ2-1; no definite D call. The CDR3 consists of 17 residues. CDR1 and CDR2 (germline): MDHEN, SYDVKM. The V gene lost 4 bases and the J gene lost 0 bases, with 16 bases spanning the gap. CDR3 region: CASSSPGLSSSYNEQFF. DNA of the CDR3: TGTGCCAGCAGTTCCCCGGGCCTTTCTAGCTCCTACAATGAGCAGTTCTTC. Full variable domain (remainder filled in from reference TRBV28 and TRBJ2-1): DVKVTQSSRYLVKRTGEKVFLECVQDMDHENMFWYRQDPGLGLRLIYFSYDVKMKEKGDIPEGYSVSREKKERFSLILESASTNQTSMYLCASSSPGLSSSYNEQFFGPGTRLTVL.

This clonotype was observed a handful of times. This chain links TRBV12-3 or TRBV12-4 with TRBJ1-4; a possible D gene is TRBD1 (5 bases). With 5 bases removed from V and 8 bases from J, the gap between germline ends came to 15 bases. The CDR3 is 14 amino acids. CDR3 nucleotides: TGTGCCAGCAGTCCCCGGACATTTAACGAAAAACTGTTTTTT. Its protein product is CASSPRTFNEKLFF.

This clonotype has more than one count but fewer than ten. The J gene is TRBJ1-1, the V gene TRBV10-2; 8 bases are shared with TRBD1. The germline V gene encodes CDR1 WSHSY and CDR2 SAAADI. The CDR3 is 13 amino acids. CDR3 amino acids: CATTPQGATEAFF. CDR3 DNA sequence: TGCGCTACAACTCCCCAGGGGGCTACTGAAGCTTTCTTT.

This clonotype occurred a few times. The CDR3 protein is CASSVDRKNTEAFF. The CDR3 DNA follows: TGCGCCAGCAGCGTCGACAGGAAGAACACTGAAGCTTTCTTT. This chain uses TRBV5-1 with TRBJ1-1; TRBD1 is a possible D gene (6 bases). Deletions cut 4 bases from V and 1 base from J, with 11 bases between. The CDR3 has 14 amino acids. Germline V gene sequence: CDR1 SGHRS, CDR2 YFSETQ.

V and J are TRBV5-6 and TRBJ1-5, with 7 bases aligning to TRBD1. Germline V CDR1 and CDR2: SGHDT, YYEEEE. The CDR3 extends over 14 amino acids. Trimming removed 4 bases from V and 10 bases from J; junction bases left unmatched: 11. The CDR3 DNA reads as TGTGCCAGCAGCGTCGCACAGGGGTTGGGCCCCCAGCATTTT. Amino acids: CASSVAQGLGPQHF.

The genes are TRBV4-1 and TRBJ2-7, with D unclear. Trimming left V 1 base short and J 3 bases short, with 13 bases between. Looked up from germline, CDR1 is MGHRA and CDR2 is YSYEKL. The CDR3 is made up of 15 amino acids. DNA of the CDR3: TGCGCCAGCAGCCAAGTCCGGGCCGGAAACTACGAGCAGTACTTC. Its protein is CASSQVRAGNYEQYF.

The chain couples TRBV5-1 to TRBJ2-5; 7 bases are a match to TRBD1. The V and J ends lost 2 bases and 3 bases, in that order; junction bases with no gene match: 10. The CDR3 has 16 amino acids. Germline loops: CDR1 SGHRS, CDR2 YFSETQ. The CDR3 nucleotides are TGCGCCAGCAGCTTCTCGACAGGGACCGGAGAAGAGACCCAGTACTTC. The encoded protein is CASSFSTGTGEETQYF.

V is TRBV5-1 and J is TRBJ2-1; D is unresolved. Germline V gene sequence: CDR1 SGHRS, CDR2 YFSETQ. V was pared by 4 bases and J by 5 bases, with 10 bases between. The CDR3 runs to 13 residues. The CDR3 region is CASSQSRNNEQFF. The CDR3 bases are TGCGCCAGCAGCCAATCCAGAAACAATGAGCAGTTCTTC. The whole variable domain, remainder taken from reference TRBV5-1 and TRBJ2-1, is KAGVTQTPRYLIKTRGQQVTLSCSPISGHRSVSWYQQTPGQGLQFLFEYFSETQRNKGNFPGRFSGRQFSNSRSEMNVSTLELGDSALYLCASSQSRNNEQFFGPGTRLTVL.

This clonotype was recorded a few times. The CDR3 sequence is CSARDTLTSGATDTQYF. The CDR3 DNA is TGCAGTGCTAGAGATACGTTGACTAGCGGGGCTACAGATACGCAGTATTTT. The chain couples TRBV20-1 to TRBJ2-3, with 11 bases identical to TRBD2. J was trimmed by 3 bases and V by 0 bases; bases with no gene match: 8. This CDR3 contains 17 residues. CDR1 and CDR2 from the germline V gene are DFQATT and SNEGSKA (reference sequence).

The table lists this clonotype with a few counts. The V call is TRBV27, the J call TRBJ2-3, with D unclear. The V gene lost 5 bases and the J gene lost 2 bases, with 14 bases spanning the gap. The CDR3 spans 15 residues. Germline-derived CDR1 and CDR2 are MNHEY and SMNVEV (reference sequence). The CDR3 DNA reads TGTGCCAGCAGTGATACAATGGCTTCCACAGATACGCAGTATTTT. It translates to CASSDTMASTDTQYF.

The chain is built from TRBV6-2 or TRBV6-3 and TRBJ1-4; the D gene is possibly TRBD1 (6 bases). V was pared by 7 bases and J by 4 bases, with 10 bases between. The CDR3 consists of 13 residues. Looked up from germline, CDR1 is MNHEY and CDR2 is SVGEGT. The CDR3 reads CASNRDNNEKLFF. The CDR3 nucleotides are TGTGCCAGCAACCGGGACAATAATGAAAAACTGTTTTTT.